The 7 T cell receptor beta chains reported below all come from one sample, sequenced in a study of CD8 T cells in ankylosing spondylitis (dated by TCRdb to about 2017). Receptor libraries were prepared by 5' RACE. TCRdb shows the sequencer as Illumina HiSeq 2500. The public reads were reanalyzed by TCRdb: fastp trimming at Q25, MiXCR alignment, in-frame beta chains only. Every entry covers one CDR3 protein and lists the most common genes and DNA from its rows. This sample holds around 150,000 distinct CDR3 sequences; about 18% were observed only once. The top ten hold 7.8% of the sample. Material for sequencing was blood, either unsorted or a sorted T cell fraction (not recorded which). The origin of the receptors is a male donor with ankylosing spondylitis or in good health (not recorded which).

V and J are TRBV23-1 and TRBJ2-3; the D gene could be TRBD1 or TRBD2 (5 bases each). TRBV23-1 is an open reading frame whose function is uncertain. Trimming removed 8 bases from V and 0 bases from J, with 15 bases in between. This CDR3 is built from 15 residues. The CDR3 nucleotides are TGCGCCAGCCCTATGACCAGGGACAGCACAGATACGCAGTATTTT. Translation: CASPMTRDSTDTQYF.

Many counts were recorded for this clonotype. This chain connects TRBV5-1 to TRBJ1-2, with 7 bases matching TRBD1. Per germline, CDR1 SGHRS and CDR2 YFSETQ. CDR3 size: 15 residues. V shed 4 bases and J 3 bases; nucleotides not matched to a gene: 9. The CDR3 nucleotides are TGCGCCAGCAGCGCCGACAGGGCTCATGACTATGGCTACACCTTC. Translating gives CASSADRAHDYGYTF. Supplemented by reference TRBV5-1 and TRBJ1-2, the full variable domain reads KAGVTQTPRYLIKTRGQQVTLSCSPISGHRSVSWYQQTPGQGLQFLFEYFSETQRNKGNFPGRFSGRQFSNSRSEMNVSTLELGDSALYLCASSADRAHDYGYTFGSGTRLTVV.

This clonotype came up a few times. The rearrangement uses TRBV20-1 and TRBJ1-4; no firm D call. V was shortened by 6 bases and J by 6 bases, with 17 bases between the two germline ends. There are 14 residues in the CDR3. Germline lookup yields CDR1 DFQATT and CDR2 SNEGSKA (reference sequence). This CDR3 is CSAERSGLYEKLFF. The CDR3 region has the DNA TGCAGTGCGGAGAGATCCGGGCTTTATGAAAAACTGTTTTTT.

In its sample, this clonotype was seen many times. The chain links TRBV6-1 to TRBJ1-6; 7 positions agree with TRBD1. V shed 6 bases, J shed 6 bases, and the junction held 8 bases outside the gene matches. Germline V gene lookup returns CDR1 MNHNS and CDR2 SASEGT. CDR3 size: 15 residues. CDR3 DNA sequence: TGTGCCAGCAGAAGCCCGGGACAGCTTAATTCACCCCTCCACTTT. This encodes CASRSPGQLNSPLHF.

This clonotype has at least ten counts. The J gene is TRBJ2-2, the V gene TRBV28; TRBD2 might be the D (5 bases). Germline CDR1 is MDHEN and CDR2 is SYDVKM. CDR3 size: 13 residues. The CDR3 protein is CGVEGRNTGELFF. The CDR3 region has the DNA TGTGGGGTTGAGGGCCGAAACACCGGGGAGCTGTTTTTT.

This clonotype was counted between two and nine times. The J gene is TRBJ2-1, the V gene TRBV6-1; tentatively, D is TRBD2 (7 bases). Germline CDR1 is MNHNS and CDR2 is SASEGT. The CDR3 spans 16 residues. The V gene lost 5 bases and the J gene lost 3 bases, with 17 bases spanning the gap. This CDR3 is CASSRGGGRRYNEQFF. The CDR3 DNA is TGTGCCAGCAGTCGGGGAGGGGGGAGGCGCTACAATGAGCAGTTCTTC.

This clonotype was counted a few times. This chain joins TRBV7-2 and TRBJ2-7; no clear D. Germline V gives CDR1 SGHTA, CDR2 FQGNSA. There are 14 residues in the CDR3. V was shortened by 5 bases and J by 2 bases, with 13 bases between the two germline ends. As DNA, the CDR3 is TGTGCCAGCAGCACGGTCGTAGCTGCCTACGAGCAGTACTTC. As protein: CASSTVVAAYEQYF.